The T cell receptor beta chain described here comes from a study of T cells in women clearing cervical HPV infection. Study-wide results and limits: Repertoire richness, not evenness, was significantly elevated in CIN3+ cases versus controls.

Comment on this clone: The antigen is not known. The sequence runs out 3 residues before the end of the CDR3; the remainder is reconstructed from the germline J gene.

TCRdb's table, derived via immunoSEQ multiplex PCR, lists solely in-frame clones and lacks some. The sample table includes roughly 49,000 clones. V was clipped by 2 bases and J by 7 bases, with 14 bases between them. The CDR3 loop spans 13 amino acids. CDR1 and CDR2 from the germline V gene are SQVTM and ANQGSEA. Source material: blood buffy coat. The chain employs TRBV29-1 and TRBJ1-2; possibly TRBD1 for D (5 bases). This receptor was obtained from a woman between 18 and 69 years old with a cervical HPV16 infection that either progressed to CIN3+ or cleared (not recorded which). CDR3 sequence reads: CSVERRGGIGYTF. The sequenced CDR3 bases are TGCAGCGTTGAACGGCGGGGGGGGATTGGC.